This TCR beta chain stems from a study of monozygotic twins with inflammatory bowel disease. Germline CDR1 SGHVS, CDR2 FQNEAQ. The CDR3 is made up of 15 amino acids. TCRdb re-called the 5' RACE reads; every CDR3 protein appears as one record, without DNA. Its listing shows around 230,000 distinct CDR3 sequences. This chain links TRBV7-8 with TRBJ2-3; as DNA is missing, the TRBD2 call by TCRdb cannot be tested. The TCR sequence derives from a human donor with ulcerative colitis or Crohn's disease, or a healthy co-twin of an affected twin (not recorded which). The sequenced sample was blood. CDR3 loop: CASTLLAGDTDTQYF.